This TCR beta chain is from a study of neoadjuvant nivolumab and ipilimumab in lung cancer. J gave up 4 bases and V 5 bases, and 3 bases lay outside the gene matches. The CDR3 runs 13 residues. In germline, CDR1 is SEHNR, CDR2 FQNEAQ (reference sequence). The assay was immunoSEQ multiplex PCR, and TCRdb's table has in-frame clones only and misses some. Of about 38,000 clones in the sample, 89% were seen once. The specimen was peripheral blood, collected before neoadjuvant nivolumab, alone or with ipilimumab. The chain is built from TRBV7-9 and TRBJ1-2; 8 bases are shared with TRBD1. This clonotype was obtained from an adult with non-small cell lung cancer. This CDR3 is CASSIGQGYGYTF. CDR3 DNA: TGTGCCAGCAGCATCGGACAGGGCTATGGCTACACCTTC.